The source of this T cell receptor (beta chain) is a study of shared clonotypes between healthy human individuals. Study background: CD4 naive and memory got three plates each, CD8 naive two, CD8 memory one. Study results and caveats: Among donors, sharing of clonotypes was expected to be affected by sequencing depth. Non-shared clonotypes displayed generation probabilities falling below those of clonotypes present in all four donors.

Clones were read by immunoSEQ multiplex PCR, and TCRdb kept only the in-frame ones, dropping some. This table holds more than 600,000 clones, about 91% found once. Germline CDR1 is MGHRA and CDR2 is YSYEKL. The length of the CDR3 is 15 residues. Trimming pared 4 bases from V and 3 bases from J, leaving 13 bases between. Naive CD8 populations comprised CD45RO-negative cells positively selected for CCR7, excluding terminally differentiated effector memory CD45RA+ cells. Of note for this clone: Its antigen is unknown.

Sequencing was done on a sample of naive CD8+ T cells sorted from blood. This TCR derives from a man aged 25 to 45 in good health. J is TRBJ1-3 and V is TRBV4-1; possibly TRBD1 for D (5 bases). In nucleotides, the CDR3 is TGCGCCAGCAGCCGAATTCAGGGAGGTGGAAACACCATATATTTT. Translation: CASSRIQGGGNTIYF.